A single sample gave rise to the 23 T cell receptor beta chains below, sequenced in a study of radiotherapy plus CTLA-4 blockade in lung cancer. The method was immunoSEQ multiplex PCR; TCRdb's version includes in-frame clones alone and lacks a portion of them. The table lists some 62,000 clones, 77% of them singletons, with approximately 4% in the top ten. The sample here was peripheral blood, taken from a patient treated with radiotherapy plus ipilimumab. The source of these receptors is a human donor with non-small cell lung cancer who had a complete response to radiotherapy plus ipilimumab.

The chain is built from TRBV18 and TRBJ2-2, with 9 positions matching TRBD2. CDR1 is KGHSH, CDR2 LQKENI, per germline. Germline trimming cut 2 bases from V and 0 bases from J; bases unmatched to any gene: 10. The CDR3 sequence is 19 residues long. The DNA for the CDR3 is TGTGCCAGCTCACCAAGACTAGCGGAGTTTTCGTCGAACACCGGGGAGCTGTTTTTT. Translation gives CASSPRLAEFSSNTGELFF. The whole variable domain, remainder taken from reference TRBV18 and TRBJ2-2, is NAGVMQNPRHLVRRRGQEARLRCSPMKGHSHVYWYRQLPEEGLKFMVYLQKENIIDESGMPKERFSAEFPKEGPSILRIQQVVRGDSAAYFCASSPRLAEFSSNTGELFFGEGSRLTVL.

The chain has TRBV7-2 and TRBJ2-2, with D possibly matching TRBD2 (5 bases). Looked up from germline, CDR1 is SGHTA and CDR2 is FQGNSA. Trimming left V 4 bases short and J 5 bases short, with 14 bases between. This CDR3 has 15 amino acids. Written as DNA, the CDR3 is TGTGCCAGCAGCTCGGACTCGGGCCCAACCGGGGAGCTGTTTTTT. Translating gives CASSSDSGPTGELFF.

This clone was seen only a few times. This rearrangement joins TRBV4-1 to TRBJ1-4, with 8 bases aligning to TRBD1. Trimming took 1 base from V and 2 from J; bases not matched to a gene: 12. This CDR3 region has 19 residues. Germline assignment: CDR1 MGHRA and CDR2 YSYEKL. DNA for the CDR3: TGCGCCAGCAGCCAAGGGGGGTTTGGACAGGGATGGACTAATGAAAAACTGTTTTTT. It yields the protein CASSQGGFGQGWTNEKLFF.

The rearrangement joins TRBV18 to TRBJ1-1; D ambiguous. Germline V gene sequence: CDR1 KGHSH, CDR2 LQKENI. The CDR3 consists of 15 residues. Trimming pared 2 bases from V and 0 bases from J, leaving 10 bases between. CDR3 protein: CASSPIPPMNTEAFF. The CDR3, as DNA: TGTGCCAGCTCACCAATTCCGCCAATGAACACTGAAGCTTTCTTT.

The rearrangement links TRBV6-5 to TRBJ1-4; 7 positions agree with TRBD1. Germline V gene sequence: CDR1 MNHEY, CDR2 SVGAGI. V shed 6 bases and J 7 bases; nucleotides not matched to a gene: 5. There are 13 residues in the CDR3. The CDR3 protein is CASRTGVAEKLFF. Here the CDR3 DNA reads TGTGCCAGCAGAACAGGGGTCGCTGAAAAACTGTTTTTT.

The chain has TRBV6-5 and TRBJ2-7, with TRBD1 identical over 7 bases. The CDR3 has 15 amino acids. CDR1 and CDR2 from the germline V gene are MNHEY and SVGAGI. Losses at the gene ends were 6 bases for V and 0 bases for J; bases not matched to a gene: 8. The CDR3 loop reads CASSPTGLSSYEQYF. In nucleotides, the CDR3 is TGTGCCAGCAGCCCGACAGGGCTGAGCTCCTACGAGCAGTACTTC.

This sequence joins TRBV11-2 and TRBJ1-5; D gene uncertain. V shed 1 base and J shed 9 bases, with 4 bases lying between them. The CDR3 spans 11 residues. Germline V gene sequence: CDR1 SGHAT, CDR2 FQNNGV. The CDR3 DNA is TGTGCCAGCAGCTTAGCGGGGCCCCAGCATTTT. It is translated as CASSLAGPQHF.

This clone was recorded once. The chain has TRBV7-2 and TRBJ2-1, with 7 bases lining up with TRBD1. Trimming removed 6 bases from V and 0 bases from J; junction bases left unmatched: 8. Germline V gene lookup returns CDR1 SGHTA and CDR2 FQGNSA. The CDR3 is 16 amino acids. CDR3 in amino acids: CASSFREGASYNEQFF. The DNA of the CDR3 is TGTGCCAGCAGTTTTCGAGAGGGGGCCTCCTACAATGAGCAGTTCTTC.

This clone has a handful of counts. The genes are TRBV5-1 and TRBJ2-2, with 7 bases lining up with TRBD1. The V gene end was trimmed by 0 bases and the J gene end by 3 bases; junction bases not matched to a gene: 2. Germline loops: CDR1 SGHRS, CDR2 YFSETQ. The CDR3 extends over 15 amino acids. As DNA, the CDR3 is TGCGCCAGCAGCTTGGGCAGGGGGTACACCGGGGAGCTGTTTTTT. It codes for CASSLGRGYTGELFF. The entire variable domain, with the rest obtained from reference TRBV5-1 and TRBJ2-2, is as follows: KAGVTQTPRYLIKTRGQQVTLSCSPISGHRSVSWYQQTPGQGLQFLFEYFSETQRNKGNFPGRFSGRQFSNSRSEMNVSTLELGDSALYLCASSLGRGYTGELFFGEGSRLTVL.

The chain couples TRBV30 to TRBJ1-5; D may be TRBD1 (6 bases). The CDR3 covers 12 residues. V lost 0 bases, J lost 9 bases, and 9 bases lay in between. Germline V gives CDR1 GTSNPN, CDR2 SVGIG (reference sequence). CDR3 nucleotide sequence: TGTGCCTGGAGTGTAGGGGGGGGGCCCCAGCATTTT. Its protein is CAWSVGGGPQHF.

The chain is built from TRBV4-3 and TRBJ1-2; 7 bases are shared with TRBD1. The CDR3 extends over 18 amino acids. J gave up 7 bases and V 0 bases, and 17 bases lay outside the gene matches. Germline lookup yields CDR1 LGHNA and CDR2 YSLEER. CDR3 DNA: TGCGCCAGCAGCCAAGACATGATCCTAGAAGGCAGGGGGTCTGGCTACACCTTC. It codes for CASSQDMILEGRGSGYTF.

The chain couples TRBV18 to TRBJ2-5, with 7 positions matching TRBD1. The junction had 10 bases not matched to a gene; V was cut back by 0 bases and J by 3 bases. CDR1 is KGHSH and CDR2 is LQKENI in the germline V gene. The length of the CDR3 is 17 residues. CDR3: CASSPPVGDRWEETQYF. Written as DNA, the CDR3 is TGTGCCAGCTCACCACCAGTAGGGGACAGATGGGAAGAGACCCAGTACTTC.

V gene TRBV2 combines with J gene TRBJ1-2; D is unresolved. The CDR3 has 13 residues. Germline CDR1 SNHLY, CDR2 FYNNEI. V shed 2 bases and J shed 9 bases, with 13 bases lying between them. The CDR3 nucleotides read TGTGCCAGCAGTGAATGGTACGCCCTCCGCTACACCTTC. As protein: CASSEWYALRYTF.

The CDR3 nucleotides read TGTGCCAGCAGGGGTCCGACAGAAACTGAAGCTTTCTTT. Its protein product is CASRGPTETEAFF. The rearrangement links TRBV2 to TRBJ1-1; tentative D call: TRBD1 (5 bases). CDR3 length: 13 residues. The V gene's germline CDR1 is SNHLY and CDR2 FYNNEI. Trimming pared 6 bases from V and 5 bases from J, leaving 13 bases between.

In DNA, the CDR3 is TGTGCCTGGAGTGTTAGGGGATTTGAAGCTTTCTTT. It is translated as CAWSVRGFEAFF. The chain uses TRBV30 and TRBJ1-1, with D possibly matching TRBD1 (5 bases). This CDR3 comprises 12 residues. CDR1 and CDR2 (germline): GTSNPN, SVGIG (reference sequence). V lost 0 bases and J lost 7, with 9 bases in between.

V usage is TRBV7-2 and J usage is TRBJ2-1; 8 nucleotides line up with TRBD1. V gave up 6 bases and J gave up 4 bases; unmatched junction bases: 8. The V gene's germline CDR1 is SGHTA and CDR2 FQGNSA. The CDR3 is 15 amino acids. The CDR3 DNA reads TGTGCCAGCAGTGTAGGGGGACAGGTGTACAATGAGCAGTTCTTC. Translation: CASSVGGQVYNEQFF.

The rearrangement uses TRBV9 and TRBJ1-3, with 7 nucleotides matching TRBD1. In germline, CDR1 is SGDLS, CDR2 YYNGEE. This CDR3 spans 16 amino acids. Germline trimming cut 3 bases from V and 3 bases from J; bases unmatched to any gene: 9. The chain's CDR3 is CASSGGGQNFGNTIYF. CDR3 sequence (DNA): TGTGCCAGCAGCGGAGGGGGCCAGAACTTTGGAAACACCATATATTTT.

This clone has just a few counts. The CDR3 region has the DNA TGCGCCAGCAGCCAAGGAGGTAGGGGCGTCCCGTGGGGTGCCCAGCATTTT. Residues: CASSQGGRGVPWGAQHF. This chain uses TRBV4-3 with TRBJ1-5, with a possible D match to TRBD1 (5 bases). This CDR3 spans 17 amino acids. Trimming took off 1 base at V and 11 bases at J, with 24 bases between the two ends. Germline V CDR1 and CDR2: LGHNA, YSLEER.

This chain uses TRBV6-1 with TRBJ1-5; 7 nucleotides match TRBD1. CDR1 and CDR2 from the germline V gene are MNHNS and SASEGT. With 6 bases clipped from V and 6 bases from J, the junction kept 8 bases outside the gene matches. This CDR3 region has 14 residues. CDR3 DNA: TGTGCCAGCAGGACAGGGATTAGAAGTCAGCCCCAGCATTTT. Protein: CASRTGIRSQPQHF.

The chain uses TRBV19 and TRBJ1-2; unclear D gene. CDR3 length: 13 residues. The germline gives CDR1 LNHDA, CDR2 SQIVND (reference sequence). V lost 7 bases to trimming and J lost 8 bases, with 17 bases between them. The CDR3 bases are TGTGCCAGTACCGAAGCCCCCTCGGGCGGCTACACCTTC. Protein: CASTEAPSGGYTF.

The gene calls are TRBV27 and TRBJ2-1; 12 bases are a match to TRBD2. Trimming removed 3 bases from V and 10 bases from J; junction bases left unmatched: 7. The CDR3 spans 15 residues. Germline V gene data show CDR1 as MNHEY and CDR2 as SMNVEV (reference sequence). CDR3 protein: CASSFRTSGNLEQFF. CDR3 coding DNA: TGTGCCAGCAGTTTTAGGACTAGCGGGAATTTGGAGCAGTTCTTC.

This chain joins TRBV9 and TRBJ2-5; D gene uncertain. Per germline, CDR1 SGDLS and CDR2 YYNGEE. The V end lost 4 bases, the J end lost 1 base, and 11 bases lay between the germline ends. The CDR3 loop spans 14 amino acids. This CDR3 reads CASSPRFFQETQYF. Here the CDR3 DNA reads TGTGCCAGCAGCCCGAGATTCTTCCAAGAGACCCAGTACTTC. The full variable domain, in which reference TRBV9 and TRBJ2-5 provide the parts outside the CDR3, is DSGVTQTPKHLITATGQRVTLRCSPRSGDLSVYWYQQSLDQGLQFLIQYYNGEERAKGNILERFSAQQFPDLHSELNLSSLELGDSALYFCASSPRFFQETQYFGPGTRLLVL.

In its sample, this clone was seen a few times. The chain joins TRBV9 to TRBJ1-2; D call uncertain. Germline CDR1 is SGDLS and CDR2 is YYNGEE. The CDR3 consists of 14 residues. Between the trimmed V and J ends, which lost 0 bases and 1 base, there was a span of 7 bases. CDR3 protein: CASSVAWGNYGYTF. The CDR3 DNA reads TGTGCCAGCAGCGTAGCATGGGGTAACTATGGCTACACCTTC.